This TCR beta chain was sequenced during a study of read filtering for tumor transcriptome and immune sequencing. Study summary: Mean patient age was about 66 years, range about 45 to 85; 17 male, 14 female. Roughly 8 patients were R-ISS I, some 15 were R-ISS II, over 5 were R-ISS III.

CDR3 length equals 13 residues. The germline V and J ends were trimmed by 3 bases and 4 bases, with 10 bases remaining between them. This library used around 400 ng RNA and molecular barcoded adaptors spanning alpha/delta and beta/gamma chains. MiXCR was run by TCRdb on the reads, yielding one entry per CDR3 protein. The sample has around 140,000 distinct CDR3 sequences, roughly 13% seen once. Study conclusions and caveats: RNA-seq captured clonotypes less deeply and reliably than IR-seq. Approximately 82% of IR-seq clonotypes had a single read, yet these held about 3.4% of reads.

This clonotype showed up many times. Its antigen remains unidentified. The sequenced sample was a population of CD138-negative cells sorted from bone marrow. V and J are TRBV12-3 or TRBV12-4 and TRBJ2-7; D is possibly TRBD1 or TRBD2 (5 bases each). The origin of this receptor is a donor at least 40 years old with multiple myeloma. CDR3 nucleotides: TGTGCCAGCAGTTTGTCGGGGCCTTACGAGCAGTACTTC. Translating it yields CASSLSGPYEQYF.